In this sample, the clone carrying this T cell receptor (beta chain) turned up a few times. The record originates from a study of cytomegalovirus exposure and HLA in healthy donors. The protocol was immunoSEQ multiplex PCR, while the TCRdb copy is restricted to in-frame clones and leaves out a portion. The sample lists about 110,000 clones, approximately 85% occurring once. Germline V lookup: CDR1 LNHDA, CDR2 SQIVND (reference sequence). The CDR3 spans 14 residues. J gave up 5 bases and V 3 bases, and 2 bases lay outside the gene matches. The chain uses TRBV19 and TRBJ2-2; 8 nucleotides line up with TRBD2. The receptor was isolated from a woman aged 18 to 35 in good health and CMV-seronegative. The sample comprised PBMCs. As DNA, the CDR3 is TGTGCCAGTAGTATCAGCGGGGGAACCGGGGAGCTGTTTTTT. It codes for CASSISGGTGELFF.